The 25 T cell receptor beta chains below come from one sample, sequenced in a study of CD8 T cells in ankylosing spondylitis. In TCRdb, the 5' RACE reads were re-called with MiXCR into one record per CDR3 protein. The table shows 200,000 to 250,000 distinct CDR3 sequences, with about 7.3% occurring only once. General observations from the study: Eight highly homologous variants formed a TCR beta motif that appeared characteristic of ankylosing spondylitis blood.

These receptors' antigens are unknown. The sequenced sample consisted of blood, either unsorted or a sorted T cell fraction (not recorded which). The receptors shown here come from a male donor with ankylosing spondylitis.

This clonotype was detected many times. This sequence joins TRBV13 and TRBJ2-5, with D possibly matching TRBD2 (5 bases). The V end was cut by 3 bases, the J end by 0 bases, with 5 bases between. CDR1 and CDR2 from the germline V gene are PRHDT and FYEKMQ (reference sequence). The CDR3 is 13 amino acids. The CDR3 reads CASSFGNQETQYF. The CDR3 DNA sequence: TGTGCCAGCAGCTTCGGGAACCAAGAGACCCAGTACTTC.

The V gene is TRBV6-5, the J gene TRBJ2-3, with TRBD2 as a possible D gene (6 bases). This CDR3 is 14 amino acids long. V lost 4 bases to trimming and J lost 4 bases, with 12 bases between them. Looked up from germline, CDR1 is MNHEY and CDR2 is SVGAGI. CDR3 region: CASSSGVSADTQYF. For the CDR3, the DNA is TGTGCCAGCAGTTCGGGGGTTAGTGCAGATACGCAGTATTTT.

The rearrangement uses TRBV30 and TRBJ1-5; no definite D call. Germline CDR1 GTSNPN, CDR2 SVGIG (reference sequence). The CDR3 is made up of 13 amino acids. V was trimmed by 3 bases and J by 4 bases, leaving 10 bases between them. In DNA, the CDR3 is TGTGCCTGGAGCCCGCAGCAAAATCAGCCCCAGCATTTT. Its translation: CAWSPQQNQPQHF. The variable domain in full, with the rest retrieved from reference TRBV30 and TRBJ1-5, is SQTIHQWPATLVQPVGSPLSLECTVEGTSNPNLYWYRQAAGRGLQLLFYSVGIGQISSEVPQNLSASRPQDRQFILSSKKLLLSDSGFYLCAWSPQQNQPQHFGDGTRLSIL.

Many counts were recorded for this clonotype. V gene TRBV7-6 combines with J gene TRBJ1-3, with no clear D. Germline lookup yields CDR1 SGHVS and CDR2 FNYEAQ. The CDR3 spans 16 residues. The V gene lost 4 bases and the J gene lost 0 bases, with 13 bases spanning the gap. In DNA, the CDR3 is TGTGCCAGCAGCTGGGGTCCCGGGAGCTCTGGAAACACCATATATTTT. This translates into CASSWGPGSSGNTIYF.

This sequence joins TRBV7-3 and TRBJ2-1, with D perhaps matching TRBD2 (6 bases). V dropped 0 bases and J dropped 5 bases, with 14 bases sitting between them. In germline, CDR1 is SGHTA, CDR2 FQGTGA. There are 16 residues in the CDR3. CDR3 bases: TGTGCCAGCAGCTTAACTGGTTCGGGGGAGGACAATGAGCAGTTCTTC. Translated, it gives CASSLTGSGEDNEQFF.

This clonotype has ten or more counts. The rearrangement joins TRBV7-8 to TRBJ2-1; D gene unclear. The V end lost 0 bases, the J end lost 0 bases, and 9 bases lay between the germline ends. The CDR3 covers 16 residues. CDR1 is SGHVS, CDR2 FQNEAQ, per germline. The CDR3 sequence is CASSLAESSSYNEQFF. For the CDR3, the DNA is TGTGCCAGCAGCTTAGCTGAGAGTAGCTCCTACAATGAGCAGTTCTTC.

This clonotype was counted ten times or more. J is TRBJ1-4 and V is TRBV16, with D unresolved. Per the germline V gene, CDR1 is KGHSY and CDR2 is FQNENV. V was pared by 4 bases and J by 3 bases, with 18 bases between. The CDR3 has 17 residues. DNA of the CDR3: TGTGCCAGCAGCCTTCATCCCCGTCTGGCGTCTAATGAAAAACTGTTTTTT. Its protein product is CASSLHPRLASNEKLFF.

This clonotype was seen ten or more times. The rearrangement links TRBV2 to TRBJ2-1; D call uncertain. Germline V gene data show CDR1 as SNHLY and CDR2 as FYNNEI. CDR3 size: 13 residues. Trimming removed 8 bases from V and 6 bases from J, with 14 bases in between. The chain's CDR3 is CASLPTRSNEQFF. The CDR3, as DNA: TGTGCCAGCTTACCAACACGGAGCAATGAGCAGTTCTTC.

This clonotype was detected ten times or more. The chain carries TRBV5-1 and TRBJ2-1; D is possibly TRBD1 (6 bases). CDR1 is SGHRS and CDR2 is YFSETQ in the germline V gene. V gave up 2 bases and J gave up 6 bases, with 18 bases separating them. The CDR3 has 16 residues. This CDR3 reads CASSFLSGVSLNEQFF. The CDR3 DNA reads TGCGCCAGCAGCTTCCTATCAGGGGTCTCCCTCAATGAGCAGTTCTTC.

This clonotype appeared a few times. The V gene is TRBV7-6, the J gene TRBJ2-7; 9 bases are a match to TRBD2. Germline CDR1 SGHVS, CDR2 FNYEAQ. V was clipped by 0 bases and J by 0 bases; unmatched bases: 6. The CDR3 totals 17 residues. DNA of the CDR3: TGTGCCAGCAGCTTAGCGGATAGCGGGGGACTCTCCTACGAGCAGTACTTC. This sequence encodes CASSLADSGGLSYEQYF.

The sample holds a few counts of this clonotype. The chain has TRBV27 and TRBJ2-3; TRBD2 matches at 9 bases. The CDR3 is 16 amino acids. From germline, CDR1 is MNHEY and CDR2 SMNVEV (reference sequence). V shed 3 bases, J shed 6 bases, and the junction held 10 bases outside the gene matches. The CDR3 sequence: CASSFRRAGGSDTQYF. The CDR3 DNA reads TGTGCCAGCAGTTTTCGTCGGGCGGGAGGGTCGGATACGCAGTATTTT.

This clonotype showed up many times. This rearrangement joins TRBV12-3 or TRBV12-4 to TRBJ1-1, with D maybe TRBD1 (5 bases). The V gene lost 9 bases and the J gene lost 5 bases, with 10 bases spanning the gap. The CDR3 covers 11 residues. CDR3 nucleotides: TGTGCCAGTGGATGGGGGACTGAAGCTTTCTTT. Protein sequence: CASGWGTEAFF.

This clonotype was detected many times. J is TRBJ2-3 and V is TRBV12-3 or TRBV12-4; D unclear. The CDR3 is 12 residues long. Trimming pared 6 bases from V and 0 bases from J, leaving 4 bases between. As DNA, the CDR3 is TGTGCCAGCAGGGTTAGCACAGATACGCAGTATTTT. This sequence encodes CASRVSTDTQYF.

The rearrangement joins TRBV11-3 to TRBJ2-3, with a weak D call TRBD2 (5 bases). Germline CDR1 SGHNT, CDR2 YENEEA. V lost 5 bases and J lost 6, with 21 bases in between. This CDR3 is 16 amino acids long. This CDR3 is CASSRGVGRRVDTQYF. The CDR3 nucleotides read TGTGCCAGCAGCCGGGGTGTAGGACGTAGGGTGGATACGCAGTATTTT.

This clonotype was counted a few times. The chain recombines TRBV7-9 with TRBJ2-2; possible D gene TRBD2, 5 bases. Germline CDR1 and CDR2: SEHNR and FQNEAQ (reference sequence). The V gene lost 5 bases and the J gene lost 5 bases, with 24 bases spanning the gap. The CDR3 runs 18 residues. CDR3 residues: CASSAPGYTKVLTGELFF. The CDR3 bases are TGTGCCAGCAGCGCTCCGGGATACACGAAGGTTTTAACCGGGGAGCTGTTTTTT.

This clonotype was counted only a few times. CDR3 in DNA: TGTGCCAGCAGTCCGACGCACTATGGCTACACCTTC. This sequence encodes CASSPTHYGYTF. J is TRBJ1-2 and V is TRBV6-2 or TRBV6-3; no firm D call. Deletions cut 5 bases from V and 3 bases from J, with 7 bases between. This CDR3 is built from 12 residues. From germline, CDR1 is MNHEY and CDR2 SVGEGT.

The chain has TRBV4-2 and TRBJ1-2; 7 positions agree with TRBD1. The V and J ends lost 4 bases and 2 bases, in that order; junction bases with no gene match: 7. In germline, CDR1 is LGHNA, CDR2 YNFKEQ. CDR3 length equals 15 residues. CDR3 sequence (DNA): TGTGCCAGCAGCCCAACTTCAGGGGGAAACTATGGCTACACCTTC. Amino acids: CASSPTSGGNYGYTF.

Ten or more counts support this clonotype. This chain uses TRBV12-3 or TRBV12-4 with TRBJ2-5; 9 bases align to TRBD2. The CDR3 totals 14 residues. Trimming cost V 6 bases and J 4 bases; bases outside gene matches: 6. The DNA for the CDR3 is TGTGCCAGCAGGACAGCGGGGGGAGGAGAGACCCAGTACTTC. Its translation is CASRTAGGGETQYF.

This clonotype showed up many times. This chain links TRBV20-1 with TRBJ2-7; D remains unclear. CDR1 and CDR2 from the germline V gene are DFQATT and SNEGSKA (reference sequence). This CDR3 has 12 amino acids. V was trimmed by 3 bases and J by 6 bases, leaving 12 bases between them. CDR3 loop: CSARGKRSEQYF. In DNA form, the CDR3 reads TGCAGTGCTAGGGGCAAGAGAAGCGAGCAGTACTTC.

The chain uses TRBV6-5 and TRBJ2-7, with a possible D match to TRBD1 (5 bases). Trimming left V 1 base short and J 0 bases short, with 7 bases between. The V gene's germline CDR1 is MNHEY and CDR2 SVGAGI. CDR3 size: 14 residues. As DNA, the CDR3 is TGTGCCAGCAGTTACTTCGACAGCTCCTACGAGCAGTACTTC. It yields the protein CASSYFDSSYEQYF.

This clonotype was found a few times. V is TRBV10-1 and J is TRBJ1-1, with D tentatively TRBD1 (6 bases). The CDR3 sequence is 13 residues long. Germline values: CDR1 WNHNN, CDR2 SYGVQD (reference sequence). The germline V and J ends were trimmed by 2 bases and 6 bases, with 10 bases remaining between them. The CDR3 nucleotides read TGCGCCAGCAGTGAGAACAGGGTGGCTGAAGCTTTCTTT. Protein sequence: CASSENRVAEAFF.

This clonotype was seen repeatedly, ten times or more. V and J are TRBV7-8 and TRBJ2-1; D remains unclear. The CDR3 sequence is 14 residues long. Germline V gene sequence: CDR1 SGHVS, CDR2 FQNEAQ. With 8 bases removed from V and 2 bases from J, the gap between germline ends came to 13 bases. CDR3 protein: CASARTGAYNEQFF. The CDR3 nucleotides read TGTGCCAGCGCCAGGACGGGTGCCTACAATGAGCAGTTCTTC.

The table lists this clonotype with many counts. This chain joins TRBV5-6 and TRBJ2-4; D may be TRBD2 (5 bases). V was cut by 3 bases and J by 1 base, with 11 bases left in between. This CDR3 is built from 15 residues. Germline V gene sequence: CDR1 SGHDT, CDR2 YYEEEE. The CDR3 DNA follows: TGTGCCAGCAGCTCCCTAGCCGTCGCCAAAAACATTCAGTACTTC. It yields the protein CASSSLAVAKNIQYF.

At least ten counts were recorded for this clonotype. The genes are TRBV7-6 and TRBJ2-1, with TRBD1 identical over 9 bases. CDR1 is SGHVS and CDR2 is FNYEAQ in the germline V gene. CDR3 length: 16 residues. Trimming cost V 5 bases and J 5 bases; bases outside gene matches: 10. The CDR3 region is CASSPHPGTGNNEQFF. The CDR3 DNA sequence: TGTGCCAGCAGCCCTCACCCCGGGACAGGGAACAATGAGCAGTTCTTC. The whole variable domain, remainder taken from reference TRBV7-6 and TRBJ2-1, is GAGVSQSPRYKVTKRGQDVALRCDPISGHVSLYWYRQALGQGPEFLTYFNYEAQQDKSGLPNDRFSAERPEGSISTLTIQRTEQRDSAMYRCASSPHPGTGNNEQFFGPGTRLTVL.

This clonotype came up many times. The V gene is TRBV20-1, the J gene TRBJ1-4; 8 nucleotides match TRBD1. The CDR3 consists of 14 residues. Trimming took 6 bases from V and 7 from J; bases not matched to a gene: 10. CDR1 and CDR2 from the germline V gene are DFQATT and SNEGSKA (reference sequence). The CDR3 spells CSATPGGAPEKLFF. The CDR3 DNA reads as TGCAGTGCCACCCCAGGGGGCGCGCCTGAAAAACTGTTTTTT.